Below are 16 T cell receptor beta chains sequenced from a single sample in a study of CD4 T cells in relation to SARS-CoV-2 and coronaviruses. Sequencing used immunoSEQ multiplex PCR; TCRdb keeps in-frame clones, though not all of them. The repertoire holds about 22,000 clones, about 73% seen once, with under 20% in the top ten. The antigens of these receptors remain unknown. Before the COVID-19 pandemic, during about 2010-2018, CD4+ T cells were taken from unexposed donors. The cells were cultured for roughly 11 days before CD4+ T cells were isolated. The specimen sequenced was CD4+ T cells from PBMCs, cultured in vitro. These receptors came from a human donor in good health.

The chain has TRBV5-5 and TRBJ2-7, with D possibly being TRBD2 (6 bases). Germline V lookup: CDR1 SGHKS, CDR2 YYEKEE (reference sequence). The CDR3 is 15 amino acids. Deletions cut 0 bases from V and 1 base from J, with 11 bases between. The CDR3 DNA is TGTGCCAGCAGCTTGGCCGGGGGTGGGTCCTACGAGCAGTACTTC. Translation gives CASSLAGGGSYEQYF. Variable domain in full (rest from reference TRBV5-5 and TRBJ2-7): DAGVTQSPTHLIKTRGQQVTLRCSPISGHKSVSWYQQVLGQGPQFIFQYYEKEERGRGNFPDRFSARQFPNYSSELNVNALLLGDSALYLCASSLAGGGSYEQYFGPGTRLTVT.

The chain links TRBV4-3 to TRBJ2-7; 10 positions agree with TRBD1. The CDR3 consists of 15 residues. Germline CDR1 is LGHNA and CDR2 is YSLEER. V was pared by 1 base and J by 6 bases, with 6 bases of the junction left unmatched. The CDR3 bases are TGCGCCAGCAGCCAAGCCGGGACAGGGGATTTCGAGCAGTACTTC. As protein: CASSQAGTGDFEQYF.

This clone was counted only a few times. In DNA, the CDR3 is TGTGCCAGCAGCCAACAACAGGGGACCCACACCGGGGAGCTGTTTTTT. It translates to CASSQQQGTHTGELFF. The V and J genes are TRBV3-1 (or the pseudogene TRBV3-2) and TRBJ2-2; 7 bases match TRBD1. There are 16 residues in the CDR3. V gave up 2 bases and J gave up 3 bases; unmatched junction bases: 6. Germline V gives CDR1 LGHDT, CDR2 YNNKEL (reference sequence).

The chain employs TRBV3-1 (or the pseudogene TRBV3-2) and TRBJ2-5; the D is unclear. This CDR3 is built from 12 residues. Germline V gene lookup returns CDR1 LGHDT and CDR2 YNNKEL (reference sequence). V lost 1 base and J lost 14, with 14 bases in between. This CDR3 is CASSQVLGLFYF. CDR3 sequence (DNA): TGTGCCAGCAGCCAAGTACTCGGCCTTTTTTACTTC.

The CDR3 nucleotides read TGTGCCTGGAGTGGCGGGCGCCTCGGCAGGGGCTCCAATCAGCCCCAGCATTTT. It codes for CAWSGGRLGRGSNQPQHF. This chain connects TRBV30 to TRBJ1-5, with D maybe TRBD1 (6 bases). The CDR3 has 18 residues. V lost 1 base and J lost 3, with 22 bases in between. Germline CDR1 reads GTSNPN; CDR2 reads SVGIG (reference sequence). The variable domain in full, with the rest retrieved from reference TRBV30 and TRBJ1-5, is SQTIHQWPATLVQPVGSPLSLECTVEGTSNPNLYWYRQAAGRGLQLLFYSVGIGQISSEVPQNLSASRPQDRQFILSSKKLLLSDSGFYLCAWSGGRLGRGSNQPQHFGDGTRLSIL.

This chain's CDR3 is CASTKQGWGSNQPQHF. The CDR3 coding sequence is TGTGCCAGTACCAAACAGGGGTGGGGGAGCAATCAGCCCCAGCATTTT. The rearrangement links TRBV19 to TRBJ1-5, with TRBD1 matching over 7 bases. With 7 bases clipped from V and 1 base from J, the junction kept 10 bases outside the gene matches. The CDR3 runs 16 residues. CDR1 LNHDA and CDR2 SQIVND come from the germline V gene (reference sequence).

The rearrangement links TRBV19 to TRBJ1-2; D call uncertain. V was clipped by 5 bases and J by 4 bases, with 23 bases between them. This CDR3 has 17 residues. Per germline, CDR1 LNHDA and CDR2 SQIVND (reference sequence). Here the CDR3 DNA reads TGTGCCAGTAGTTCCGGGTCTAGCGCCCTTTACGGCTATGGCTACACCTTC. Translated, it gives CASSSGSSALYGYGYTF.

The gene calls are TRBV7-8 and TRBJ2-3; TRBD1 matches at 8 bases. From germline, CDR1 is SGHVS and CDR2 FQNEAQ. Losses at the gene ends were 4 bases for V and 4 bases for J; bases not matched to a gene: 4. The CDR3 spans 14 residues. The CDR3 sequence is CASSSRGRADTQYF. CDR3 DNA sequence: TGTGCCAGCAGCTCCAGGGGGCGAGCAGATACGCAGTATTTT.

The rearrangement joins TRBV2 to TRBJ2-1, with 10 bases fitting TRBD2. The germline V gene encodes CDR1 SNHLY and CDR2 FYNNEI. The CDR3 runs to 15 residues. Trimming cost V 4 bases and J 10 bases; bases outside gene matches: 10. CDR3 sequence reads: CASSARAGGLSEQFF. For the CDR3, the DNA is TGTGCCAGCAGTGCACGAGCGGGGGGGCTAAGCGAGCAGTTCTTC.

This clone was observed a single time. The V call is TRBV5-5, the J call TRBJ1-2, with 10 bases that match TRBD1. V shed 3 bases, J shed 2 bases, and the junction held 4 bases outside the gene matches. CDR3 length: 15 amino acids. CDR1 and CDR2 from the germline V gene are SGHKS and YYEKEE (reference sequence). CDR3 region: CASSWTGGRNYGYTF. The CDR3 region has the DNA TGTGCCAGCAGCTGGACAGGGGGAAGAAACTATGGCTACACCTTC.

The chain joins TRBV3-1 (or the pseudogene TRBV3-2) to TRBJ2-3; 7 bases are shared with TRBD1. V gave up 0 bases and J gave up 2 bases; unmatched junction bases: 14. The CDR3 has 19 residues. Germline assignment: CDR1 LGHDT and CDR2 YNNKEL (reference sequence). The CDR3 DNA sequence: TGTGCCAGCAGCCAAGAACCATTAAGGACAGGACAAAACACAGATACGCAGTATTTT. It translates to CASSQEPLRTGQNTDTQYF.

The chain employs TRBV2 and TRBJ2-3, with D possibly matching TRBD1 (5 bases). CDR1 is SNHLY, CDR2 FYNNEI, per germline. CDR3 length: 14 residues. V was pared by 5 bases and J by 0 bases, with 9 bases between. The CDR3 sequence: CASSFQGSTDTQYF. The CDR3 DNA reads as TGTGCCAGCAGTTTTCAGGGAAGCACAGATACGCAGTATTTT.

V gene TRBV28 combines with J gene TRBJ2-1; D is tentatively TRBD1 or TRBD2 (5 bases each). The V gene's germline CDR1 is MDHEN and CDR2 SYDVKM. The CDR3 has 14 amino acids. V lost 5 bases to trimming and J lost 8 bases, with 16 bases between them. CDR3 sequence reads: CASSTPGTHDEQFF. CDR3 sequence (DNA): TGTGCCAGCAGTACCCCCGGGACCCACGATGAGCAGTTCTTC.

V gene TRBV11-1 combines with J gene TRBJ2-3; D is tentatively TRBD1 or TRBD2 (5 bases each). V lost 4 bases to trimming and J lost 1 base, with 15 bases between them. The CDR3 contains 16 residues. The germline V gene has CDR1 SGHAT and CDR2 FQDESV (reference sequence). The CDR3 loop reads CASSSSGTYRTDTQYF. As DNA, the CDR3 is TGTGCCAGCAGCTCCTCCGGGACCTACCGCACAGATACGCAGTATTTT.

The V gene is TRBV19, the J gene TRBJ1-1, with TRBD1 matching over 8 bases. The CDR3 is 16 amino acids. The ends lost 8 bases at V and 0 bases at J; junction bases unmatched: 11. The germline V gene has CDR1 LNHDA and CDR2 SQIVND (reference sequence). CDR3 sequence (DNA): TGTGCCAGTCACTATTTAGGACAGGGCGTGAACACTGAAGCTTTCTTT. Its translation is CASHYLGQGVNTEAFF.

The chain links TRBV5-1 to TRBJ2-1; D gene uncertain. V was pared by 0 bases and J by 6 bases, with 7 bases between. Germline V gene lookup returns CDR1 SGHRS and CDR2 YFSETQ. This CDR3 contains 13 residues. CDR3 sequence (DNA): TGCGCCAGCAGCTTGGGGTCCAGCAATGAGCAGTTCTTC. It translates to CASSLGSSNEQFF.